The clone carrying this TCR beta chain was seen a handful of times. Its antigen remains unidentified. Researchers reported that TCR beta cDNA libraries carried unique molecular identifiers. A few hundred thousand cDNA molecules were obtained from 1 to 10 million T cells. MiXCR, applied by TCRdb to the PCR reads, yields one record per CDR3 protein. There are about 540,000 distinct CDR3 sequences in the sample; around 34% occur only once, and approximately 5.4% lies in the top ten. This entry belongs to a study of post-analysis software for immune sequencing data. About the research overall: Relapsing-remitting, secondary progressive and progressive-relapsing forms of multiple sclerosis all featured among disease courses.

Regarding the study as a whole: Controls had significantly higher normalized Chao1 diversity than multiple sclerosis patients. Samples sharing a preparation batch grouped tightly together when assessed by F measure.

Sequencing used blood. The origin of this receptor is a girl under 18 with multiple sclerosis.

The CDR3 bases are TGCAGTGCCCGGGGACAGTCCCTTTACAATGAGCAGTTCTTC. Amino acid sequence: CSARGQSLYNEQFF. The chain has TRBV20-1 and TRBJ2-1; TRBD1 matches 7 bases. The CDR3 is 14 amino acids. CDR1 and CDR2 (germline): DFQATT, SNEGSKA (reference sequence). V was pared by 6 bases and J by 4 bases, with 9 bases of the junction left unmatched.